The source of this T cell receptor (beta chain) is a study of identical twins. This clonotype was seen repeatedly, ten times or more. With 4 bases clipped from V and 9 bases from J, the junction kept 5 bases outside the gene matches. The V gene's germline CDR1 is LGHDT and CDR2 YNNKEL (reference sequence). The CDR3 sequence is 14 residues long. TCRdb reprocessed the 5' RACE reads via MiXCR and lists one record per CDR3 protein. This sample has fewer than 350,000 distinct CDR3 sequences, with more than 6.5% found just once. The sample also formed part of further work on yellow fever vaccine responses in identical twins.

The origin of this receptor is a woman under 30 in good health. The sample comprised memory (CD45RO+) T cells sorted from blood. The rearrangement uses TRBV3-1 and TRBJ2-1; 11 bases are shared with TRBD2. The CDR3 DNA reads as TGTGCCAGCAGCCCGGGTAGCGGGAGGGGTGAGCAGTTCTTC. Amino acid sequence: CASSPGSGRGEQFF.